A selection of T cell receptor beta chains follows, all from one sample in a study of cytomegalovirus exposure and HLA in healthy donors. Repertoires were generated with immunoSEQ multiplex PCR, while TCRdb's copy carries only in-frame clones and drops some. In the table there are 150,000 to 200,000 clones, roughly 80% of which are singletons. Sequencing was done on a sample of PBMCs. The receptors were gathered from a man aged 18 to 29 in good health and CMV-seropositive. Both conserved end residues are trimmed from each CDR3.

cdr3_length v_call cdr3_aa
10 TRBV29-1 SALFLNTEAF
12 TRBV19 ASSNPRGTYEQY
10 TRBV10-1 ASSEAAGLQF
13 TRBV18 ASSTRLAGVGEQY
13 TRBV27 ASSLSSTGGLEQY
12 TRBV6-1 ASSLTGERREQY
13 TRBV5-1 ASSLSRGQREKLF
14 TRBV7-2 ASSLDSGMYQETQY
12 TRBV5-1 ASSLVSGSYEQY
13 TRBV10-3 AISAGTGGRSEQY
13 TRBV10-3 AISESRQGAGEQY
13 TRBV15 ATSRDWPTTGELF
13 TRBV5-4 ASSLDVGGSSEQY
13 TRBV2 ASSEALMTGSAAF